The subject of this entry is one T cell receptor beta chain. The antigen remains unidentified. After removal of 6 bases from V and 4 bases from J, the junction contained 8 bases not matched to a gene. Germline V lookup: CDR1 MDHEN, CDR2 SYDVKM. The CDR3 has 14 amino acids. Unique-molecular-identifier-tagged TCR beta cDNA libraries were used. Each batch of 1 to 10 million T cells produced hundreds of thousands of cDNA molecules. TCRdb called the PCR reads again in MiXCR, with one record for every CDR3 protein. The data contain about 400,000 distinct CDR3 sequences, around a third of them singletons. The sample originates from a study of post-analysis software for immune sequencing data. Background on the study: Recorded subtypes: relapsing-remitting, secondary progressive, progressive-relapsing; some patients unannotated.

Notes on the study in general: Five or six TRBV segments, TRBV5-6, TRBV5-1 and TRBV20-1 among them, were found more frequent in patients than controls. Samples from a shared batch, those prepared together, strongly co-clustered by F measure. Significantly decreased normalized Chao1 diversity was recorded for multiple sclerosis patients relative to controls.

The source of this sequence is a girl between 5 and 17 years old with multiple sclerosis. V and J are TRBV28 and TRBJ2-5; 7 bases align to TRBD2. Sequencing was done on a sample of blood. The CDR3, as DNA: TGTGCCAGCAGCAGCTTCGCTAGCGGAGAGACCCAGTACTTC. Translation: CASSSFASGETQYF. Filled out from reference TRBV28 and TRBJ2-5, the complete variable domain reads DVKVTQSSRYLVKRTGEKVFLECVQDMDHENMFWYRQDPGLGLRLIYFSYDVKMKEKGDIPEGYSVSREKKERFSLILESASTNQTSMYLCASSSFASGETQYFGPGTRLLVL.